This T cell receptor beta chain was observed in a study of vaccination effects on CD4 cells after COVID-19. TCRdb's table, derived via immunoSEQ multiplex PCR, lists solely in-frame clones and lacks some. Of about 54,000 clones detected, roughly 76% appear once; the ten largest clones hold roughly 2.3%. Peptide-pool stimulation followed by sequencing identified expanded antigen-specific CD4+ clonotypes in the ViraFEST assay. Having been cultured for about ten days, the cells underwent CD4+ T cell isolation. Roughly 2.1 million PBMC per well were cultured with around 11 IU/ml IL-2 and roughly 10 ug/ml peptides. On days 3 and 7, fresh IL-2 medium replaced half the medium. Findings and caveats of the study: There were few convalescent patients in the study and no early post-infection timepoints.

In its sample, this clone was seen a few times. Its antigen remains unknown. This clonotype was sampled from a human donor who received a COVID-19 vaccine. This specimen was CD4+ T cells from PBMCs cultured with HCoV-229E spike peptides, taken before COVID-19 vaccination.

The CDR3 nucleotides read TGTGCCAGCAGCTCGACAGGGGAACACAATGAGCAGTTCTTC. Amino acid sequence: CASSSTGEHNEQFF. The V and J genes are TRBV7-2 and TRBJ2-1; 8 nucleotides agree with TRBD1. The CDR3 contains 14 residues. CDR1 and CDR2 (germline): SGHTA, FQGNSA. Trimming at V came to 4 bases and at J to 5 bases, leaving 4 bases not matched to a gene.